The present TCR beta chain was sequenced within a study of control samples from healthy donors and cancer patients. The method was immunoSEQ multiplex PCR; TCRdb's version includes in-frame clones alone and lacks a portion of them. The sample shows 63,000 or so clones, roughly 84% of them seen only once. Germline CDR1 reads LNHDA; CDR2 reads SQIVND (reference sequence). This CDR3 is 12 amino acids long. Trimming left V 4 bases short and J 8 bases short, with 11 bases between. This TCR derives from a man between 45 and 60 years old in good health. The sequenced material came from blood. The rearrangement uses TRBV19 and TRBJ1-2, with D uncertain. The CDR3 is CASSTQGGGYTF. The CDR3 nucleotides read TGTGCCAGTAGTACCCAAGGTGGGGGCTACACCTTC.